This T cell receptor beta chain comes out of a study of blood T cells in healthy people across ages. This clonotype was seen a few times. The antigen remains undetermined. A J-beta primer mix and a sample-barcoded 5' primer were used in a second PCR of about 7 to 12 cycles. Researchers report that a template-switch adaptor with 12 random nucleotides tagged each cDNA molecule. TCRdb passed the 5' RACE reads through MiXCR, listing each CDR3 protein once. The sample includes about a million distinct CDR3 sequences, roughly half of them seen just once. The CDR3 consists of 13 residues. V was pared by 0 bases and J by 10 bases, with 7 bases between. CDR1 and CDR2 (germline): MNHEY, SVGAGI. Points from the study as a whole: Significant beta diversity loss was already apparent by age roughly 43, declining roughly linearly.

Sequenced input: blood. J is TRBJ1-6 and V is TRBV6-5; D remains ambiguous. The sequence derives from an older woman in good health. The CDR3 spells CASSYSGRSPLHF. In nucleotides, the CDR3 is TGTGCCAGCAGTTACTCGGGGAGATCACCCCTCCACTTT.